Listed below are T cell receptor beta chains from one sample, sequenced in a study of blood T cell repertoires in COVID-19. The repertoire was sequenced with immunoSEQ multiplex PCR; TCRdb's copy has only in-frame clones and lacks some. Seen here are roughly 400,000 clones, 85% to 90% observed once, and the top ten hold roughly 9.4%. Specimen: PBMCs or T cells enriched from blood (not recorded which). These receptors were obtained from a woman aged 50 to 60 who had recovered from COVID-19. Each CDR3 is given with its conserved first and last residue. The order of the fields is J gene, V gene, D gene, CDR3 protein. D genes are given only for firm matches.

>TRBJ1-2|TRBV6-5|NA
CASSWGVGYGYTF
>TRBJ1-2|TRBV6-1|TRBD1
CASSVTGTGFKGYTF
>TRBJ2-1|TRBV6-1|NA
CASSGSVATVGDNEQFF
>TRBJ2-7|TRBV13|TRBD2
CASSSGRGVYEQYF
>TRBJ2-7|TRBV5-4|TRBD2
CASSTTGTTYEQYF
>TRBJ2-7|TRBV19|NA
CASSKESRSYEQYF
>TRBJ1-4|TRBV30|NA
CAWAGAGRNEKLFF
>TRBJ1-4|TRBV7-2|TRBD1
CASSPDRDGEKLFF
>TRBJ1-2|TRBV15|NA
CATSRDGGRGYTF
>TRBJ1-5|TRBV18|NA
CASSLVGAQGQPQHF
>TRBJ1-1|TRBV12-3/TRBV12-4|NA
CASQGVGNTEAFF
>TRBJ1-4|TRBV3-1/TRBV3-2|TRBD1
CASSQGPGTGAF
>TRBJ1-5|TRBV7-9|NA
CASSVGLSLNQPQHF
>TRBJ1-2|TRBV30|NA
CAWLRGSNYGYTF
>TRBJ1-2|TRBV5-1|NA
CASSSEGTAIPGGYTF
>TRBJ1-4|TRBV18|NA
CASSPSPGNEKLFF
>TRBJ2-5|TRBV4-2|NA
CASSQVTDLETQYF
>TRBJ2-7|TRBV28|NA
CASNTGRAYEQYF
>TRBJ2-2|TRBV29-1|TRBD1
CSVLTGWDTGELFF
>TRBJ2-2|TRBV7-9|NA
CASSLSGMNTGELFF
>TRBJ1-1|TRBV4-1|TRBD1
CASSQETGDRGRTEAFF
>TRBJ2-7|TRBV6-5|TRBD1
CASRTTGTGVYEQYF
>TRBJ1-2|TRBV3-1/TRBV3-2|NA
CASSQETGMAGGGYTF
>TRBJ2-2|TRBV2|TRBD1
CASSRGPEGTGELFF
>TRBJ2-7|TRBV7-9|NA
CASSFAVAYEQYF
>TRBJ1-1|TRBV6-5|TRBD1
CASRRTGGHTEAFF
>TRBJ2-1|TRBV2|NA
CASSPRDYNNEQFF
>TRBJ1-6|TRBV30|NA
CAWSATVLNSPLHF
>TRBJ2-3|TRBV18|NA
CASSLQTSTDTQYF
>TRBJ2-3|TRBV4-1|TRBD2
CASSLGGGTDTQYF
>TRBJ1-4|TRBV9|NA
CASGRVATNEKLFF
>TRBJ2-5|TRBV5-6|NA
CASSPPGTRETQYF
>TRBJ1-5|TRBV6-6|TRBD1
CASSPNHLRGQGNQPQHF
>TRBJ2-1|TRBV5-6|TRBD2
CASSLLAGAYNEQFF
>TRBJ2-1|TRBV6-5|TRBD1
CASSPTGGTYNEQFF
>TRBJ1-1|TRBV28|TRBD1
CASSSTGYRKGTEAFF
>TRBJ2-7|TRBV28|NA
CASSLTRGVYEQYF
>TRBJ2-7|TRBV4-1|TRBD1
CASSHPKQGANYEQYF
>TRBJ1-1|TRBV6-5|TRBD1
CASSYPGGRTEAFF
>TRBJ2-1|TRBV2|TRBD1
CASRRDRGDEQFF
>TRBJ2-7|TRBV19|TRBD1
CASSIRQGEYEQYF
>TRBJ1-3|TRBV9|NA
CASSFGVRNTIYF
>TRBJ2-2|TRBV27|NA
CASSLQAGELFF
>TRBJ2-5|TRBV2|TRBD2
CASSPSGTYQETQYF
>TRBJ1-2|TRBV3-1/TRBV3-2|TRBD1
CASSQTGGWGYTF
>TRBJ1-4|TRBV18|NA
CASSPSENEKLFF
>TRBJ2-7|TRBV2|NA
CASSEIAVRYEQYF
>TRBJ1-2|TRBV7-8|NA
CASSPGQIYGYTF
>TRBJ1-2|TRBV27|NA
CASRSTSNYGYTF
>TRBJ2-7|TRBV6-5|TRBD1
CASRRGQGAYEQYF
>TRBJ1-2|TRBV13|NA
CASTQSAGSYGYTF
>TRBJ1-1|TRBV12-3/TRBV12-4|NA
CASSFARGTEAFF
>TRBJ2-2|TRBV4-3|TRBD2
CASSPQPGLGAGELFF
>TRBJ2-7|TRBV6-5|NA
CASSLGGQNYEQYF
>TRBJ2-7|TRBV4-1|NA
CASSQEVRVPPYEQYF
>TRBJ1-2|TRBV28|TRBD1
CASRPGGPSFGYGYTF
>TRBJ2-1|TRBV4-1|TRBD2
CASRRGVASEVHNEQFF
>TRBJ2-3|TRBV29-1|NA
CSVERGTDTQYF
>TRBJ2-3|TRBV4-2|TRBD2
CASSHGTSGADSTDTQYF